These 27 T cell receptor beta chains came from one sample sequenced in a study of blood T cell repertoires in COVID-19. Data came from immunoSEQ multiplex PCR; TCRdb stores just in-frame clones and leaves some out. The sample consists of 65,000 to 90,000 clones, just over 85% of them appearing once. Sequencing input: peripheral blood. All receptors come from a human donor in a cohort sampled during active COVID-19.

This CDR3 is CRGGNYNEQFF. CDR3 DNA sequence: TGCAGAGGCGGGAACTACAATGAGCAGTTCTTC. The chain has TRBV29-1 and TRBJ2-1, with D possibly matching TRBD2 (6 bases). Per the germline V gene, CDR1 is SQVTM and CDR2 is ANQGSEA. This CDR3 has 11 residues.

The rearrangement uses TRBV5-1 and TRBJ2-1; 9 bases fit TRBD2. V lost 4 bases to trimming and J lost 12 bases; unmatched junction nucleotides: 8. There are 13 residues in the CDR3. Germline-derived CDR1 and CDR2 are SGHRS and YFSETQ. CDR3 amino acids: CASSLNSGRLQFF. The CDR3 nucleotides are TGCGCCAGCAGCCTTAACAGCGGGAGGTTGCAGTTCTTC.

The V and J genes are TRBV19 and TRBJ2-2; the D gene is possibly TRBD2 (5 bases). Germline V gene data show CDR1 as LNHDA and CDR2 as SQIVND (reference sequence). V was cut by 2 bases and J by 3 bases, with 7 bases left in between. The CDR3 is 14 residues long. CDR3 bases: TGTGCCAGTAGTATATCTAGCTACACCGGGGAGCTGTTTTTT. Protein sequence: CASSISSYTGELFF.

The rearrangement links TRBV5-6 to TRBJ1-1; D is ambiguous. The CDR3 loop spans 16 amino acids. Trimming shortened V by 3 bases and J by 0 bases, and 15 bases separated the two germline ends. The germline V gene has CDR1 SGHDT and CDR2 YYEEEE. CDR3 nucleotides: TGTGCCAGCAGCTCCTTGAAACAGCCAGTGAACACTGAAGCTTTCTTT. It codes for CASSSLKQPVNTEAFF.

V gene TRBV28 combines with J gene TRBJ2-7; 8 nucleotides line up with TRBD1. The CDR3 extends over 16 amino acids. J gave up 1 base and V 6 bases, and 11 bases lay outside the gene matches. Germline CDR1 is MDHEN and CDR2 is SYDVKM. The CDR3 coding sequence is TGTGCCAGCAGAACCGGGACAGGTTTTAAATCCTACGAGCAGTACTTC. It codes for CASRTGTGFKSYEQYF.

The J gene is TRBJ1-5, the V gene TRBV10-1; D remains unclear. V lost 8 bases, J lost 4 bases, and 6 bases lay in between. The CDR3 covers 11 residues. The germline CDR1 and CDR2 sequences are WNHNN and SYGVQD (reference sequence). CDR3 bases: TGCGCCAGCTTCCCTAATCAGCCCCAGCATTTT. It is translated as CASFPNQPQHF.

This clone was observed a single time. This chain links TRBV30 with TRBJ1-1, with 8 bases fitting TRBD1. The V gene end was trimmed by 3 bases and the J gene end by 6 bases; junction bases not matched to a gene: 9. Germline V CDR1 and CDR2: GTSNPN, SVGIG (reference sequence). This CDR3 spans 14 amino acids. The CDR3 protein is CAWRGGQGGAEAFF. CDR3 DNA: TGTGCCTGGAGGGGCGGACAGGGTGGCGCTGAAGCTTTCTTT. Combining the CDR3 with reference TRBV30 and TRBJ1-1 gives the whole variable domain SQTIHQWPATLVQPVGSPLSLECTVEGTSNPNLYWYRQAAGRGLQLLFYSVGIGQISSEVPQNLSASRPQDRQFILSSKKLLLSDSGFYLCAWRGGQGGAEAFFGQGTRLTVV.

The V gene is TRBV7-9, the J gene TRBJ2-7; 7 nucleotides align to TRBD2. The V and J ends lost 3 bases and 0 bases, in that order; junction bases with no gene match: 5. The CDR3 extends over 15 amino acids. Germline V lookup: CDR1 SEHNR, CDR2 FQNEAQ (reference sequence). In DNA form, the CDR3 reads TGTGCCAGCAGCTTCGGGGGGTCAAGCTCCTACGAGCAGTACTTC. It encodes CASSFGGSSSYEQYF.

This rearrangement joins TRBV7-9 to TRBJ2-7; 7 bases fit TRBD1. CDR1 and CDR2 (germline): SEHNR, FQNEAQ (reference sequence). V dropped 3 bases and J dropped 6; count of bases not matched to a gene: 5. This CDR3 has 13 amino acids. CDR3 in DNA: TGTGCCAGCAGCTTTACAGGGGAGAGCGAGCAGTACTTC. Translation: CASSFTGESEQYF.

This chain uses TRBV9 with TRBJ1-4, with TRBD1 matching 7 bases. V gave up 4 bases and J gave up 2 bases; unmatched junction bases: 11. Germline assignment: CDR1 SGDLS and CDR2 YYNGEE. The CDR3 consists of 17 residues. CDR3 coding DNA: TGTGCCAGCAGCCCCCCTTCGGCAGGGGGGACTAATGAAAAACTGTTTTTT. It codes for CASSPPSAGGTNEKLFF. Looking up the rest from reference TRBV9 and TRBJ1-4 gives the full variable domain: DSGVTQTPKHLITATGQRVTLRCSPRSGDLSVYWYQQSLDQGLQFLIQYYNGEERAKGNILERFSAQQFPDLHSELNLSSLELGDSALYFCASSPPSAGGTNEKLFFGSGTQLSVL.

CDR3 nucleotide sequence: TGCGCCAGCAGCCCAGGGGGTCAGAGCACAGATACGCAGTATTTT. This translates into CASSPGGQSTDTQYF. The chain links TRBV5-1 to TRBJ2-3; 7 bases are shared with TRBD1. The CDR3 is 15 residues long. V shed 4 bases and J 0 bases; nucleotides not matched to a gene: 5. Germline CDR1 is SGHRS and CDR2 is YFSETQ.

This clone was detected only once. The chain employs TRBV7-6 and TRBJ1-6; a possible D gene is TRBD1 (5 bases). Trimming left V 5 bases short and J 7 bases short, with 9 bases between. Germline CDR1 is SGHVS and CDR2 is FNYEAQ. The CDR3 consists of 13 residues. For the CDR3, the DNA is TGTGCCAGCAGCATACAGGAAAATTCACCCCTCCACTTT. Translating gives CASSIQENSPLHF.

The V gene is TRBV12-1, the J gene TRBJ2-1; the table's D gene call, TRBD1, was not cross checked with the DNA. TRBV12-1 corresponds to a pseudogene. The CDR3 is 15 amino acids. This CDR3 is CASSFLTAGNNEQFF. In DNA form, the CDR3 reads TGTGCCAGCAGCTTTTTGACGGCAGGGAACAATGAGCAGTTCTTC.

This clone has more than one count but fewer than ten. The V gene is TRBV7-9, the J gene TRBJ1-1, with D possibly being TRBD1 (5 bases). Germline V gene sequence: CDR1 SEHNR, CDR2 FQNEAQ (reference sequence). V shed 2 bases and J shed 1 base, with 11 bases lying between them. This CDR3 region has 15 residues. CDR3 sequence (DNA): TGTGCCAGCAGCTTAAATGGGGCTGGGAACACTGAAGCTTTCTTT. Translating gives CASSLNGAGNTEAFF.

The chain carries TRBV7-8 and TRBJ2-2; 8 bases map to TRBD2. V shed 2 bases, J shed 10 bases, and the junction held 9 bases outside the gene matches. CDR3 size: 15 residues. Germline lookup yields CDR1 SGHVS and CDR2 FQNEAQ. The CDR3 loop is CASSLSGGLPSELFF. The CDR3 DNA sequence: TGTGCCAGCAGCTTAAGCGGGGGACTGCCCTCGGAGCTGTTTTTT.

The rearrangement joins TRBV7-2 to TRBJ2-7; 11 nucleotides agree with TRBD1. The CDR3 loop spans 15 amino acids. J lost 4 bases, V lost 5 bases, and 7 bases had no gene match. Per germline, CDR1 SGHTA and CDR2 FQGNSA. The CDR3 spells CASSLQGTGGYEQYF. Here the CDR3 DNA reads TGTGCCAGCAGCCTACAGGGGACAGGGGGATACGAGCAGTACTTC.

This chain joins TRBV30 and TRBJ2-5, with 7 bases identical to TRBD2. Germline V gene lookup returns CDR1 GTSNPN and CDR2 SVGIG (reference sequence). V gave up 0 bases and J gave up 5 bases; unmatched junction bases: 9. The CDR3 runs 15 residues. The CDR3 region is CAWSVVAGPWETQYF. The CDR3 DNA sequence: TGTGCCTGGAGTGTGGTAGCGGGCCCTTGGGAGACCCAGTACTTC. Complete variable domain (other parts from reference TRBV30 and TRBJ2-5): SQTIHQWPATLVQPVGSPLSLECTVEGTSNPNLYWYRQAAGRGLQLLFYSVGIGQISSEVPQNLSASRPQDRQFILSSKKLLLSDSGFYLCAWSVVAGPWETQYFGPGTRLLVL.

The rearrangement uses TRBV6-5 and TRBJ2-7; 10 bases agree with TRBD2. Trimming at V came to 6 bases and at J to 4 bases, leaving 3 bases not matched to a gene. CDR1 MNHEY and CDR2 SVGAGI come from the germline V gene. CDR3 length: 13 residues. As DNA, the CDR3 is TGTGCCAGCAGACTGACTAGCGGGTACGAGCAGTACTTC. Encoded protein: CASRLTSGYEQYF.

This clone was found once. The chain has TRBV6-6 and TRBJ2-1; 11 nucleotides line up with TRBD1. Germline CDR1 MNHNY, CDR2 SVGAGI (reference sequence). This CDR3 is built from 14 residues. V gave up 6 bases and J gave up 7 bases; unmatched junction bases: 5. CDR3 nucleotides: TGTGCCAGCAGCCTCGGACAGGGGGCTAATGAGCAGTTCTTC. Its protein is CASSLGQGANEQFF.

The chain joins TRBV5-4 to TRBJ2-5; D is unresolved. V was pared by 4 bases and J by 0 bases, with 16 bases between. The germline CDR1 and CDR2 sequences are SGHNT and YYREEE (reference sequence). This CDR3 has 16 amino acids. CDR3 DNA: TGTGCCAGCAGCCCGCCCGGTGACAAGTACCAAGAGACCCAGTACTTC. Amino acids: CASSPPGDKYQETQYF.

This chain joins TRBV19 and TRBJ2-1, with D perhaps TRBD2 (6 bases). The V and J ends lost 3 bases and 7 bases respectively, with 19 bases between them. This CDR3 spans 16 amino acids. Germline V lookup: CDR1 LNHDA, CDR2 SQIVND (reference sequence). In DNA, the CDR3 is TGTGCCAGTAGTATGGAGGGGCGGGGTCGTAGGAATGAGCAGTTCTTC. Protein: CASSMEGRGRRNEQFF.

This chain joins TRBV2 and TRBJ2-5, with 9 bases fitting TRBD1. Germline CDR1 and CDR2: SNHLY and FYNNEI. This CDR3 region has 15 residues. With 3 bases clipped from V and 5 bases from J, the junction kept 7 bases outside the gene matches. The DNA of the CDR3 is TGTGCCAGCAGTGACACCACAGGGGGCGATGAGACCCAGTACTTC. It encodes CASSDTTGGDETQYF.

The rearrangement links TRBV4-1 to TRBJ2-6; D may be TRBD1 (5 bases). This CDR3 is 17 amino acids long. Germline CDR1 MGHRA, CDR2 YSYEKL. Trimming took 0 bases from V and 2 from J, leaving 11 bases between them. The CDR3 DNA sequence: TGCGCCAGCAGCCAAGAAAGGGGTGTAACTGGGGCCAACGTCCTGACTTTC. Its protein product is CASSQERGVTGANVLTF.

V and J are TRBV5-1 and TRBJ2-5; no definite D call. This CDR3 is 12 amino acids long. Trimming shortened V by 1 base and J by 5 bases, and 6 bases separated the two germline ends. Germline-derived CDR1 and CDR2 are SGHRS and YFSETQ. For the CDR3, the DNA is TGCGCCAGCAGCTTGAATAGTGAGACCCAGTACTTC. Its translation: CASSLNSETQYF.

The rearrangement joins TRBV5-1 to TRBJ1-1; a possible D gene is TRBD1 (6 bases). The germline V gene encodes CDR1 SGHRS and CDR2 YFSETQ. The CDR3 sequence is 14 residues long. V was clipped by 0 bases and J by 6 bases, with 12 bases between them. The CDR3 here is CASSLVQGAAEAFF. CDR3 coding DNA: TGCGCCAGCAGCTTGGTACAGGGTGCCGCTGAAGCTTTCTTT.

The gene calls are TRBV25-1 and TRBJ2-1, with 10 nucleotides matching TRBD2. Germline assignment: CDR1 MGHDK and CDR2 SYGVNS. The CDR3 extends over 15 amino acids. Losses at the gene ends were 5 bases for V and 8 bases for J; bases not matched to a gene: 9. The CDR3 loop is CASSNLAGVGDEQFF. The CDR3 DNA reads TGTGCCAGCAGTAACCTAGCGGGAGTCGGTGATGAGCAGTTCTTC.

The V call is TRBV12-3 or TRBV12-4, the J call TRBJ1-1; D gene unclear. V lost 3 bases to trimming and J lost 0 bases, with 5 bases between them. This CDR3 comprises 13 residues. For the CDR3, the DNA is TGTGCCAGCAGTTTGGGAGTGAACACTGAAGCTTTCTTT. Its protein is CASSLGVNTEAFF.